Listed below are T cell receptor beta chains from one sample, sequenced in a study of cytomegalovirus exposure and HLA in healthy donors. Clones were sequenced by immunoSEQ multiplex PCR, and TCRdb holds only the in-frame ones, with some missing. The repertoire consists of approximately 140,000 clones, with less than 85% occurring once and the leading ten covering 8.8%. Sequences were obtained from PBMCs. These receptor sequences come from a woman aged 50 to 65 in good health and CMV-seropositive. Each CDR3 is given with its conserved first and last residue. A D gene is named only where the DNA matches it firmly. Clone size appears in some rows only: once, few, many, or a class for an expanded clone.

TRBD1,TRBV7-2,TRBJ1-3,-,CASSPLRGNRNTIYF,TGTGCCAGCAGCCCCCTCAGGGGGAATAGGAACACCATATATTTT
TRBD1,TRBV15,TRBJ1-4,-,CATSMRTGGIEKLFF,TGTGCCACCAGCATGAGGACAGGGGGCATTGAAAAACTGTTTTTT
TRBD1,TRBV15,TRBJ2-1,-,CATSNEWTGRSYNEQFF,TGTGCCACCAGCAATGAGTGGACAGGGCGCTCCTACAATGAGCAGTTCTTC
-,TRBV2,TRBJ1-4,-,CASSLMTGLNEKLFF,TGTGCCAGCAGCTTAATGACAGGCCTTAATGAAAAACTGTTTTTT
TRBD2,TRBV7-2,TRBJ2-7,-,CASSLARRGSSYEQYF,TGTGCCAGCAGCTTAGCGCGGCGGGGGAGCTCCTACGAGCAGTACTTC
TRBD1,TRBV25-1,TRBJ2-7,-,CASSVHGTGVEQYF,TGTGCCAGCAGTGTTCACGGGACAGGGGTTGAGCAGTACTTC
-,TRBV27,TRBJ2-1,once,CASSSQLWGLEQFF,TGTGCCAGCAGTTCCCAACTTTGGGGACTTGAGCAGTTCTTC
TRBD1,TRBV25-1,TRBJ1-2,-,CASSESGTGDGYTF,TGTGCCAGCAGTGAATCCGGGACAGGGGACGGCTACACCTTC
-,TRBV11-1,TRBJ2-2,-,CASSSLNTGELFF,TGTGCCAGCTCCTCCTTAAACACCGGGGAGCTGTTTTTT
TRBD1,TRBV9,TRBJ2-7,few,CASSRDSPYEQYF,TGTGCCAGCAGCCGGGACAGCCCCTACGAGCAGTACTTC
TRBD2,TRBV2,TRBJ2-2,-,CASSAVIPGLAGGNTGELFF,TGTGCCAGCAGTGCGGTTATCCCGGGACTAGCGGGGGGAAACACCGGGGAGCTGTTTTTT
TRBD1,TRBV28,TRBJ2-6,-,CASSLYRGISGANVLTF,TGTGCCAGCAGTTTATACAGGGGTATCTCTGGGGCCAACGTCCTGACTTTC
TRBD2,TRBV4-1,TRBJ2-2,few,CASSKTSGGARAGELFF,TGCGCCAGCAGCAAGACTAGCGGGGGGGCTCGGGCCGGGGAGCTGTTTTTT
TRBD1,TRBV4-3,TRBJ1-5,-,CASSQDAGTGGSNQPQHF,TGCGCCAGCAGCCAAGATGCCGGAACAGGGGGCAGCAATCAGCCCCAGCATTTT
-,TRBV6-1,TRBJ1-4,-,CASNTLGVNEKLFF,TGTGCCAGCAATACGCTAGGGGTCAATGAAAAACTGTTTTTT
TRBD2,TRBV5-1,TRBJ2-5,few,CASSLEVAGDQETQYF,TGCGCCAGCAGCCTGGAGGTAGCGGGGGATCAAGAGACCCAGTACTTC
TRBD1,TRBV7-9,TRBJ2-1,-,CASSLIWTGGKNEQFF,TGTGCCAGCAGCTTGATATGGACAGGAGGTAAAAATGAGCAGTTCTTC
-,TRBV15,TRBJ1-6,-,CATTFRRNSPLHF,TGTGCCACCACCTTCCGGAGAAATTCACCCCTCCACTTT
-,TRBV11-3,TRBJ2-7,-,CASSPRSSPYEQYF,TGTGCCAGCAGCCCCCGATCGAGCCCCTACGAGCAGTACTTC
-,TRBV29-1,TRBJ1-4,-,CSAQGAGEKLFF,TGCAGCGCCCAAGGTGCCGGGGAAAAACTGTTTTTT
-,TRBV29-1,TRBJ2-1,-,CSVESETIGQFF,TGCAGCGTTGAATCAGAGACAATTGGGCAGTTCTTC
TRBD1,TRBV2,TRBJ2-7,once,CASSEGDRIYEQYF,TGTGCCAGCAGTGAAGGGGACAGGATCTACGAGCAGTACTTC
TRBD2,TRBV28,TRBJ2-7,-,CASIPTSGHEQYF,TGTGCCAGCATCCCGACTAGCGGGCACGAGCAGTACTTC
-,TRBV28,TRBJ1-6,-,CASSLSSETLHF,TGTGCCAGCAGTTTATCGTCAGAAACCCTCCACTTT
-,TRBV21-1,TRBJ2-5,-,CASSKGGGKETQYF,TGTGCCAGCAGCAAAGGGGGCGGGAAAGAGACCCAGTACTTC
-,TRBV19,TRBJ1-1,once,CASSIWGDTEAFF,TGTGCCAGTAGTATCTGGGGGGACACTGAAGCTTTCTTT
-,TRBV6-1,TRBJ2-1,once,CASSEARVNEQFF,TGTGCCAGCAGTGAAGCGCGAGTGAATGAGCAGTTCTTC
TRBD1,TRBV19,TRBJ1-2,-,CASHRGGTGGGGYTF,TGTGCCAGCCACCGGGGGGGGACAGGGGGCGGTGGCTACACCTTC
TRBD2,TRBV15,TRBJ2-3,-,CATSSNKRGNTDTQYF,TGTGCCACCAGCAGTAATAAGCGGGGGAACACAGATACGCAGTATTTT
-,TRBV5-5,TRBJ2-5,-,CASSLNPGEETQYF,TGTGCCAGCAGCTTGAATCCAGGGGAAGAGACCCAGTACTTC
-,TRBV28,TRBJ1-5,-,CASSFSREGNQPQHF,TGTGCCAGCAGTTTCTCCAGGGAGGGCAATCAGCCCCAGCATTTT
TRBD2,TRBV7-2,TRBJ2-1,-,CASSSRTSVYNEQFF,TGTGCCAGCAGCTCTCGGACTAGCGTGTACAATGAGCAGTTCTTC
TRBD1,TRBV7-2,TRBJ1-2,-,CASSLGGQGGGYTF,TGTGCCAGCAGCTTAGGGGGGCAGGGGGGTGGCTACACCTTC
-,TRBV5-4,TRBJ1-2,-,CASSPLAPGGGYGYTF,TGTGCCAGCAGCCCACTCGCACCGGGGGGTGGCTATGGCTACACCTTC
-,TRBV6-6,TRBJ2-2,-,CASSGELTNTGELFF,TGTGCCAGCAGCGGGGAGCTGACGAACACCGGGGAGCTGTTTTTT
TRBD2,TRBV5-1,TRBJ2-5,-,CASSPEGGRSLRETQYF,TGCGCCAGCAGCCCGGAGGGCGGGAGGAGTCTTCGAGAGACCCAGTACTTC
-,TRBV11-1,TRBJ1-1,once,CASSLHGVGTEAFF,TGTGCCAGCAGCCTCCACGGGGTGGGCACTGAAGCTTTCTTT
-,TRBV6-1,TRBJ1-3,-,CALLTGGAGNTIYF,TGTGCCCTCCTAACGGGGGGGGCCGGAAACACCATATATTTT
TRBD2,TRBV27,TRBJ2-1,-,CASSITPRTSNYNEQFF,TGTGCCAGCAGCATTACCCCCCGGACTAGCAACTACAATGAGCAGTTCTTC
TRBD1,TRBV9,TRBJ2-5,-,CASSVGTGGGETQYF,TGTGCCAGCAGCGTAGGGACAGGGGGAGGCGAGACCCAGTACTTC
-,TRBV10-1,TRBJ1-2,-,CASSEIVWSRQTTCYTF,TGCGCCAGCAGTGAGATAGTCTGGAGCCGACAGACCACTTGCTACACCTTC
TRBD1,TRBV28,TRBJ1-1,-,CASSSPLGQGTEAFF,TGTGCCAGCAGTTCCCCCTTGGGACAGGGTACTGAAGCTTTCTTT
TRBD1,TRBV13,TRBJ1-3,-,CASSAGQGSAIYF,TGTGCCAGCAGCGCGGGACAGGGGAGCGCCATATATTTT
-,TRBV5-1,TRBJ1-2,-,CASSLVAGANYGYTF,TGCGCCAGCAGCTTGGTAGCAGGGGCGAACTATGGCTACACCTTC
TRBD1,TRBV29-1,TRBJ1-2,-,CSVGDRVSSYTF,TGCAGCGTCGGGGACAGGGTATCGAGCTACACCTTC
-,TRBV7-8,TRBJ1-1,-,CASSINSGMNTEAFF,TGTGCCAGCAGCATAAACAGCGGCATGAACACTGAAGCTTTCTTT
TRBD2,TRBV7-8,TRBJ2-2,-,CASSQREGSVSTGELFF,TGTGCCAGCAGCCAGCGGGAGGGTTCAGTTTCCACCGGGGAGCTGTTTTTT
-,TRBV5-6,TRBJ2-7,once,CASSPGQSLSYEQYF,TGTGCCAGCAGCCCCGGACAGTCTCTCTCCTACGAGCAGTACTTC
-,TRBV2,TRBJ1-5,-,CASSEPRGNQPQHF,TGTGCCAGCAGTGAACCCAGGGGCAACCAGCCCCAGCATTTT
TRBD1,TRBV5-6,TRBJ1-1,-,CASSVDRWNTEAFF,TGTGCCAGCAGCGTGGACAGGTGGAACACTGAAGCTTTCTTT
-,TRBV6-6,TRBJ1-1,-,CASSKSEGNTEAFF,TGTGCCAGCAGTAAGAGCGAAGGGAACACTGAAGCTTTCTTT